This TCR beta chain was obtained from a study of T cell repertoires in cytomegalovirus infection. Study observations and caveats: Based on cumulative public TCR beta family frequency, carriers of CMV plus the relevant HLA were identified.

This clonotype was counted between two and nine times. What it binds is not known. Each CDR3 protein gets one entry after TCRdb re-called the reads with MiXCR. The data contain 250,000 or so distinct CDR3 sequences, 15% to 20% of them singletons. The sequencing input was CD8+ T cells from PBMCs. The receptor comes from a human donor in good health (CMV status not recorded). Some clones in this sample may be carry-over from other donors' samples.

CDR3 nucleotide sequence: TGTGCCAGCAGCCCCTCGGGACAGGGCCTGCAAAAACTGTTTTTT. Encoded protein: CASSPSGQGLQKLFF. The gene calls are TRBV7-3 and TRBJ1-4; TRBD1 matches at 9 bases. V dropped 5 bases and J dropped 9; count of bases not matched to a gene: 10. The CDR3 runs to 15 residues. Germline CDR1 and CDR2: SGHTA and FQGTGA.